This T cell receptor (beta chain) comes out of a study of blood T cell repertoires in COVID-19. Study summary: Samples representing acute and convalescent COVID-19 were sourced from the United States, Italy and Spain. The cDNA or gDNA used as material had been derived from T cells, B-cell-depleted T cells, or PBMCs.

V was shortened by 4 bases and J by 4 bases, with 17 bases between the two germline ends. The CDR3 runs 14 residues. Germline V CDR1 and CDR2: SQVTM, ANQGSEA. As originally analysed: The assay estimated nucleated cells by amplifying reference gene primers. TCRdb's table, derived via immunoSEQ multiplex PCR, lists solely in-frame clones and lacks some. Clonal size and the V and J genes are those of that table, whereas D and trimming came from the DNA. The data contain about 300,000 clones, more than 75% of them singletons. The sequence was collected from a woman aged 40 to 49 who had recovered from COVID-19. The chain combines TRBV29-1 with TRBJ2-7, with D possibly matching TRBD2 (5 bases). The source material was peripheral blood. In nucleotides, the CDR3 is TGCAGCGTTGTTAATCGGGAATTGGGATACGAGCAGTACTTC. This sequence encodes CSVVNRELGYEQYF.